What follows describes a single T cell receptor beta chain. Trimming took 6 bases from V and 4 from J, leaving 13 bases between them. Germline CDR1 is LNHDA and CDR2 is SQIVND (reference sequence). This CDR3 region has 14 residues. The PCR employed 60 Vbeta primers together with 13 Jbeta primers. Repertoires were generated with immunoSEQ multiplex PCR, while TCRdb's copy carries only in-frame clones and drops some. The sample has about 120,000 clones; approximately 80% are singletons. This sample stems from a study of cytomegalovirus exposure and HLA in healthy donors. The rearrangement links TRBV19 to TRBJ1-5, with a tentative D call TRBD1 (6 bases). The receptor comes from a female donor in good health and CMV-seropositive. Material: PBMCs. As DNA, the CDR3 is TGTGCCAGTAGGATTACAGGGTTGAATCAGCCCCAGCATTTT. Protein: CASRITGLNQPQHF.